This T cell receptor beta chain was found in a study of early T cells in non-severe SARS-CoV-2 infection. Study-level background: Whole-blood bulk RNA, unsorted, was sequenced, and chains were unpaired.

Researchers attached unique molecular identifiers to individual cDNA molecules. Each CDR3 protein is one row after TCRdb ran MiXCR on the 5' RACE reads. The sample contains approximately 22,000 distinct CDR3 sequences, 5.7% of which appear only once. The sample holds many counts of this clonotype. Its antigen is as yet unknown. Overall study findings and caveats: There was a bias toward anti-spike CD8 responses in VDJdb matching, which missed private and CD4 specificities.

This sequence originates from an adult who was a healthcare worker with PCR-confirmed SARS-CoV-2 infection or an uninfected control (not recorded which). The sample consisted of whole blood, taken at baseline.

Written as DNA, the CDR3 is TGTGCCAGCACCGCTCTTGGGACGGACCAAGAGACCCAGTACTTC. This encodes CASTALGTDQETQYF. The V gene is TRBV6-5, the J gene TRBJ2-5; D is perhaps TRBD1 or TRBD2 (5 bases each). This CDR3 is built from 15 residues. V dropped 7 bases and J dropped 0 bases, with 15 bases sitting between them. The germline V gene has CDR1 MNHEY and CDR2 SVGAGI.